These 17 T cell receptor beta chains share one sample of origin, sequenced in a study of blood T cell repertoires in COVID-19. TCRdb's table, derived via immunoSEQ multiplex PCR, lists solely in-frame clones and lacks some. The sample lists 100,000 or so clones, about 86% seen once, with over 10% in the top ten. Sequenced material: peripheral blood. All receptors come from a woman aged 55 to 70 in a cohort sampled during active or convalescent COVID-19.

Written as DNA, the CDR3 is TGTGCCAGCAGCCAAGGCGGAGGGAATAATTCACCCCTCCACTTT. Protein: CASSQGGGNNSPLHF. The chain carries TRBV4-2 and TRBJ1-6; D call uncertain. V was clipped by 1 base and J by 5 bases, with 9 bases between them. Per germline, CDR1 LGHNA and CDR2 YNFKEQ. This CDR3 has 15 amino acids.

J is TRBJ2-7 and V is TRBV5-1, with 14 bases fitting TRBD2. The CDR3 length is 16 residues. J gave up 4 bases and V 4 bases, and 7 bases lay outside the gene matches. Germline V CDR1 and CDR2: SGHRS, YFSETQ. The CDR3 loop is CASSPRTSGGLYEQYF. CDR3 sequence (DNA): TGCGCCAGCAGCCCGCGGACTAGCGGGGGGCTATACGAGCAGTACTTC.

The chain has TRBV13 and TRBJ1-6, with TRBD1 identical over 8 bases. CDR1 and CDR2 from the germline V gene are PRHDT and FYEKMQ (reference sequence). This CDR3 is built from 16 residues. V dropped 5 bases and J dropped 7; count of bases not matched to a gene: 10. In nucleotides, the CDR3 is TGTGCCAGCAGCAGGGGGAACAGGGGGACCAATTCACCCCTCCACTTT. Protein: CASSRGNRGTNSPLHF.

The chain couples TRBV6-6 to TRBJ2-3, with D unclear. This CDR3 is built from 11 residues. The germline CDR1 and CDR2 sequences are MNHNY and SVGAGI (reference sequence). V lost 7 bases to trimming and J lost 3 bases, with 5 bases between them. The CDR3 is CASTRTDTQYF. In DNA form, the CDR3 reads TGTGCCAGCACCAGGACAGATACGCAGTATTTT.

This clone has only one observation. The chain has TRBV19 and TRBJ1-2, with 11 bases fitting TRBD1. With 1 base clipped from V and 3 bases from J, the junction kept 4 bases outside the gene matches. This CDR3 has 16 residues. CDR1 and CDR2 from the germline V gene are LNHDA and SQIVND (reference sequence). CDR3 amino acids: CASSIARTGGDYGYTF. Here the CDR3 DNA reads TGTGCCAGTAGTATAGCCCGGACAGGGGGCGACTATGGCTACACCTTC.

This clone was seen more than once but under ten times. This chain connects TRBV14 to TRBJ2-5; 9 nucleotides align to TRBD1. J was trimmed by 5 bases and V by 3 bases; bases with no gene match: 7. The V gene's germline CDR1 is SGHDN and CDR2 FVKESK. The CDR3 spans 15 residues. CDR3 in amino acids: CASSHETGGLETQYF. The CDR3 bases are TGTGCCAGCAGCCACGAAACAGGGGGCTTGGAGACCCAGTACTTC.

The chain couples TRBV18 to TRBJ1-1; 9 nucleotides match TRBD1. The CDR3 runs to 16 residues. Germline V gene sequence: CDR1 KGHSH, CDR2 LQKENI. With 2 bases clipped from V and 4 bases from J, the junction kept 8 bases outside the gene matches. The DNA of the CDR3 is TGTGCCAGCTCACCAATTCGGGACAGGGAGACCACTGAAGCTTTCTTT. Translating it yields CASSPIRDRETTEAFF.

Here the CDR3 reads CASSEQGSDTQYF. Written as DNA, the CDR3 is TGTGCCAGCAGCGAACAGGGATCAGATACGCAGTATTTT. J is TRBJ2-3 and V is TRBV5-6, with a tentative D call TRBD1 (6 bases). Trimming stripped 4 bases from V and 4 bases from J, with 10 bases between. The CDR3 totals 13 residues. The V gene's germline CDR1 is SGHDT and CDR2 YYEEEE.

The chain carries TRBV3-1 (or the pseudogene TRBV3-2) and TRBJ1-1; 7 bases fit TRBD1. Germline V gene sequence: CDR1 LGHDT, CDR2 YNNKEL (reference sequence). With 2 bases clipped from V and 5 bases from J, the junction kept 5 bases outside the gene matches. This CDR3 contains 14 residues. The CDR3 bases are TGTGCCAGCAGCCAACTAACAGGGGCGACTGAAGCTTTCTTT. Translation: CASSQLTGATEAFF.

The CDR3 DNA reads TGTGCCAGCAGCTACGACAGTGTGGGGGCGAACTATGGCTACACCTTC. As protein: CASSYDSVGANYGYTF. The J gene is TRBJ1-2, the V gene TRBV5-8; tentative D call: TRBD1 (6 bases). The CDR3 length is 16 residues. The ends were cut back, 3 bases at V and 2 bases at J, with 17 bases in the middle. Germline CDR1 reads SGHTS; CDR2 reads YDEGEE.

The chain carries TRBV19 and TRBJ2-1, with TRBD2 matching 7 bases. This CDR3 spans 13 amino acids. Germline V gene lookup returns CDR1 LNHDA and CDR2 SQIVND (reference sequence). V shed 5 bases and J 7 bases; nucleotides not matched to a gene: 5. CDR3 nucleotide sequence: TGTGCCAGTAGTCTTGGGGGGGGTAATGAGCAGTTCTTC. It codes for CASSLGGGNEQFF.

The chain couples TRBV28 to TRBJ1-1; 9 bases match TRBD1. Germline V gene lookup returns CDR1 MDHEN and CDR2 SYDVKM. The CDR3 consists of 15 residues. With 6 bases clipped from V and 3 bases from J, the junction kept 8 bases outside the gene matches. As DNA, the CDR3 is TGTGCCAGCAGCCTCGGACAGGGGCTAGACACTGAAGCTTTCTTT. This sequence encodes CASSLGQGLDTEAFF.

The rearrangement links TRBV4-1 to TRBJ2-7; maybe TRBD2 (6 bases). Germline values: CDR1 MGHRA, CDR2 YSYEKL. The germline V and J ends were trimmed by 1 base and 2 bases, with 15 bases remaining between them. The CDR3 has 16 amino acids. The CDR3 bases are TGCGCCAGCAGCCAAGGGTACGGGGGAGAGACCTACGAGCAGTACTTC. Translation: CASSQGYGGETYEQYF.

This clone was observed a few times. The J gene is TRBJ2-7, the V gene TRBV5-1; 8 nucleotides align to TRBD1. This CDR3 region has 15 residues. V lost 5 bases and J lost 3; bases outside the gene matches: 10. In germline, CDR1 is SGHRS, CDR2 YFSETQ. As DNA, the CDR3 is TGCGCCAGCAGTCCCGATGGGGGACAGGTCTACGAGCAGTACTTC. Translated: CASSPDGGQVYEQYF.

The chain has TRBV7-9 and TRBJ2-4; D uncertain. CDR1 and CDR2 (germline): SEHNR, FQNEAQ (reference sequence). The CDR3 extends over 16 amino acids. The V and J ends lost 1 base and 0 bases respectively, with 10 bases between them. The CDR3 here is CASSLDEVLAKNIQYF. The CDR3, as DNA: TGTGCCAGCAGCTTAGACGAGGTGCTAGCCAAAAACATTCAGTACTTC.

This chain connects TRBV21-1 to TRBJ2-5; the D call in the table, TRBD1, was not verified against the DNA. TRBV21-1 is shown as a pseudogene. The CDR3 extends over 15 amino acids. Here the CDR3 DNA reads TGTGCCAGCAGCAAAGTGTACAGCTTCCAAGAGACCCAGTACTTC. Its protein product is CASSKVYSFQETQYF.

The rearrangement joins TRBV11-2 to TRBJ2-3, with D possibly being TRBD1 (6 bases). Trimming took 5 bases from V and 7 from J, leaving 16 bases between them. Per the germline V gene, CDR1 is SGHAT and CDR2 is FQNNGV. This CDR3 comprises 14 residues. CDR3 region: CASSRSTQGYTQYF. CDR3 nucleotide sequence: TGTGCCAGCAGCCGGTCCACACAGGGCTATACGCAGTATTTT.